This T cell receptor (beta chain) originates from a study of blood T cells in healthy people across ages (dated by TCRdb to 2013 to 2016). As for the study more broadly: In model experiments, template switching captured about one uniquely barcoded TCR beta cDNA molecule for every two T cells. To avoid experimental bias, donors of different ages were spread randomly across the sequencing lanes. For two donors (one aged 18 to 30 and one aged 80 or older), the study analyzed two additional independent replicas of 1 million unique cDNA reads from the same blood draw. Four age groups were formed from the donors: young (average about 17 years), middle-aged (less than 40), aged (over 55) and long-lived (82). To track age-related changes in TCR beta repertoire diversity, the study relied on deep sequencing normalized with unique cDNA molecular identifiers. Summary of the overall study and its limitations: A strong correlation was found between observed TCR beta diversity and the percentage of naive T cells measured by flow cytometry. Bulk unsorted PBMC profiling prevented conclusive comparison of naive and antigen-experienced compartments. Because donor CMV infection status was unknown, age-related changes in expanded clonotypes were potentially confounded. As age increased, observed TCR beta diversity per million T cells dropped in a roughly linear way, and a significant reduction was already evident by age 40. Estimates of total diversity based on one million sequenced T cells were considered lower bounds and underestimates. Compared with the aged group, the long-lived group had more naive CD4+ T cells, fewer expanded clones and increased TCR diversity, a pattern suggesting age selection.

The receptor library was made with 5' RACE. The run used an Illumina HiSeq 2500. A second PCR of roughly 7 to 11 cycles was performed with a sample-barcoded 5' primer and a J-beta primer mix. A template-switch 5' adaptor carrying 12 random nucleotides introduced a unique molecular identifier onto each TCR beta cDNA molecule. Each sample yielded at least 3 million CDR3-containing paired-end reads. All of the RNA was converted into first-strand cDNA using the Mint cDNA synthesis kit, with a TRBC-specific oligonucleotide serving as the primer. After uracil-DNA glycosylase treatment, a first 18-cycle PCR used universal primers M1SS and BC2_uni_R on all cDNA. As for the original processing: Normalization of each sample was performed by random selection of 1 million high-quality reads, each carrying a distinct molecular identifier. Instead of being binned into consensus sequences, reads with shared molecular identifiers were discarded. MiTCR, run with a Q25 quality threshold and the strictest error-elimination algorithm, handled CDR3 identification, clonotype clustering and error correction. Lower-bound total TCR beta diversity was estimated with a nonparametric unseen species model using Euler transformation. TCRdb took the public reads, trimmed them with fastp at Q25, ran MiXCR for clone calling and kept in-frame beta chains. Rows merge per CDR3 protein into single entries with the most common DNA and genes. It is TCRdb's table, rather than the study itself, that gives the V and J calls and clone size. Counted in this sample were under 2,000,000 distinct CDR3 sequences; less than 50% of them appeared once. Together, the top ten hold roughly 2.1% of the sample.

The approximately 40 donors, aged about 6 to 95 years, were systemically healthy Caucasian individuals from Russia. Approximately 10 milliliters of peripheral blood were collected from each donor into EDTA-treated Vacutainer tubes. Ficoll-Paque density-gradient centrifugation was used to isolate PBMCs, with at least 6.5 million per sample. Total RNA, at least 5 micrograms per sample, was extracted from PBMCs with Trizol reagent. For every donor, an aliquot of PBMCs went through flow cytometry to measure the percentages of naive CD45RAhigh/CD27high T cells. On this clonotype: The antigen it binds to is not known. There are no base qualities to consult, and no much larger clone falls within one base.

V drops 6 bases and J drops 6 bases, leaving 15 bases in between. The germline V gene (reference sequence) sets CDR1 to DFQATT and CDR2 to SNEGSKA. Measured from the cysteine to the phenylalanine, the CDR3 is 13 residues long. Of all the DNA, just the CDR3 is kept, 39 bases in frame from base 1. This TCR came from a woman between 40 and 55 years old in good health. Sequencing was carried out using blood. Recombination connected TRBV20-1 to TRBJ2-1; the D segment might be TRBD1 or TRBD2, since each matches 6 bases. The CDR3 in this case is CSAPVRGVNEQFF. The sequenced DNA is TGCAGTGCCCCCGTGAGGGGGGTCAATGAGCAGTTCTTC.